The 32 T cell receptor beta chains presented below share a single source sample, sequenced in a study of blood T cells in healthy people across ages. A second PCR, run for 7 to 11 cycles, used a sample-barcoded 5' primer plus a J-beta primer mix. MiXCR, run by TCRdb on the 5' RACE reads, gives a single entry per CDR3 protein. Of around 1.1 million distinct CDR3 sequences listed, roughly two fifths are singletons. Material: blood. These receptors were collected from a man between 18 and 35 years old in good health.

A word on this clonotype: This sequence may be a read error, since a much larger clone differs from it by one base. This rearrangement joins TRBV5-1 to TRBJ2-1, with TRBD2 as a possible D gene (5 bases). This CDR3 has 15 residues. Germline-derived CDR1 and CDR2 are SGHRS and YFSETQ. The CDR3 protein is CASSQLDSSHNDQFF. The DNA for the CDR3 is TGCGCCAGCAGCCAACTAGATAGTTCCCACAATGATCAGTTCTTC.

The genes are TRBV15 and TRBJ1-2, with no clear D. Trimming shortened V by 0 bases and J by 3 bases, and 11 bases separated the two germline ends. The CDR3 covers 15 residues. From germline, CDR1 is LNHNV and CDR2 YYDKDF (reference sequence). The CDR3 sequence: CATSRDVGIDYGYTF. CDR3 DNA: TGTGCCACCAGCAGAGATGTGGGGATTGACTATGGCTACACCTTC.

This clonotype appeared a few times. The CDR3 nucleotides read TGTGCCAGCAGTTTAAGGTACAGGGTGGGCACAGATACGCAGTATTTT. Translated: CASSLRYRVGTDTQYF. V and J are TRBV27 and TRBJ2-3, with a possible D match to TRBD1 (6 bases). CDR1 MNHEY and CDR2 SMNVEV come from the germline V gene (reference sequence). V was shortened by 2 bases and J by 1 base, with 13 bases between the two germline ends. CDR3 length equals 16 residues.

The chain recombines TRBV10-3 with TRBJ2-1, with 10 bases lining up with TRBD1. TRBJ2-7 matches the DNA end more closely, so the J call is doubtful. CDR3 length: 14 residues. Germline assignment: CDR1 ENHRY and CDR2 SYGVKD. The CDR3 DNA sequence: TGTGCCACCTCGACAGGGGGCGAGTACAATGAGCAGTACTTC. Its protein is CATSTGGEYNEQYF.

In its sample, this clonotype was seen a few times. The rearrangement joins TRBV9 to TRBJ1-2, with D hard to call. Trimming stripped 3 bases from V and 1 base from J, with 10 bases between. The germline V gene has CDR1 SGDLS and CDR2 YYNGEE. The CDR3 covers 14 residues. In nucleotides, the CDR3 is TGTGCCAGCAGCGCCAGTCCGGGTAACTATGGCTACACCTTC. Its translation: CASSASPGNYGYTF.

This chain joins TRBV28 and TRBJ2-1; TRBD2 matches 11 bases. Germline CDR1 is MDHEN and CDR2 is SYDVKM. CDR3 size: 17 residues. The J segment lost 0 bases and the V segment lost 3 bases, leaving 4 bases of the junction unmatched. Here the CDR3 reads CASSFDSGGGSYNEQFF. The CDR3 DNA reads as TGTGCCAGCAGTTTCGATAGCGGGGGGGGCTCCTACAATGAGCAGTTCTTC.

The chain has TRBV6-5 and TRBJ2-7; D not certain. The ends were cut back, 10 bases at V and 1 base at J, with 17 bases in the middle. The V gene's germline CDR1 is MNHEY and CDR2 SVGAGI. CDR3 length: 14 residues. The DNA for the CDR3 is TGTGCCACCCACGACGTGCTAGGGTCCTACGAGCAGTACTTC. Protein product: CATHDVLGSYEQYF.

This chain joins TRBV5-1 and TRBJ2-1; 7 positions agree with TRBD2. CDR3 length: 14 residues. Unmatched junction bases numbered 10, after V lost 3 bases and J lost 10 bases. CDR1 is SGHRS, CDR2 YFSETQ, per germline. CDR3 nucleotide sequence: TGCGCCAGCAGCTCTTTCGGGACTACCACCGAGCAGTTCTTC. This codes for CASSSFGTTTEQFF. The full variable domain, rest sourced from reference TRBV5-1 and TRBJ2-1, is KAGVTQTPRYLIKTRGQQVTLSCSPISGHRSVSWYQQTPGQGLQFLFEYFSETQRNKGNFPGRFSGRQFSNSRSEMNVSTLELGDSALYLCASSSFGTTTEQFFGPGTRLTVL.

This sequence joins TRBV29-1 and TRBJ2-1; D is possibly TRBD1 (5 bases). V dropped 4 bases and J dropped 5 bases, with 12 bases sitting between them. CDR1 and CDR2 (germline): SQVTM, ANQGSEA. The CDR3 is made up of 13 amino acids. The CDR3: CSVGRASDNEQFF. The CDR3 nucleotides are TGCAGCGTTGGCAGGGCATCCGACAATGAGCAGTTCTTC.

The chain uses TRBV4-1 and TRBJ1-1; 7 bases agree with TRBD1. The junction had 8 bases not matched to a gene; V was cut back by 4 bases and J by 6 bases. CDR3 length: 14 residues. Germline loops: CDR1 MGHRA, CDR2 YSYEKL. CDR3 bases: TGCGCCAGCAGCCGAACCGGGACAGAATCTGAAGCTTTCTTT. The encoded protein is CASSRTGTESEAFF.

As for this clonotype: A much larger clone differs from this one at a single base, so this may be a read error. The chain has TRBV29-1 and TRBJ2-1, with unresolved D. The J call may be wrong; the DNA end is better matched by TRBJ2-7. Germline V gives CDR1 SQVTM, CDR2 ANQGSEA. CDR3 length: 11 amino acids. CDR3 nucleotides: TGCAGCCCTAGTTACTACAATGAGCAGTACTTC. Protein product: CSPSYYNEQYF.

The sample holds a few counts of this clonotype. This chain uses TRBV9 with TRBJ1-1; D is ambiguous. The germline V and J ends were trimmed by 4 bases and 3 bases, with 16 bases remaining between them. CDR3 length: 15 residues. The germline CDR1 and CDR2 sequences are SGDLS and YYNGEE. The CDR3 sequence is CASSPPSGWDTEAFF. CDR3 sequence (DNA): TGTGCCAGCAGCCCCCCCTCTGGGTGGGACACTGAAGCTTTCTTT.

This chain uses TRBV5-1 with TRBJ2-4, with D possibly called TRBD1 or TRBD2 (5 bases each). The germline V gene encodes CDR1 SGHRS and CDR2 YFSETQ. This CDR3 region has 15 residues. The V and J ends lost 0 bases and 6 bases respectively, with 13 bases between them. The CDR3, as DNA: TGCGCCAGCAGCTTGGCCGATGCCGGGGCAAACATTCAGTACTTC. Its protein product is CASSLADAGANIQYF. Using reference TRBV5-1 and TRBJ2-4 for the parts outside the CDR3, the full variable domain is KAGVTQTPRYLIKTRGQQVTLSCSPISGHRSVSWYQQTPGQGLQFLFEYFSETQRNKGNFPGRFSGRQFSNSRSEMNVSTLELGDSALYLCASSLADAGANIQYFGAGTRLSVL.

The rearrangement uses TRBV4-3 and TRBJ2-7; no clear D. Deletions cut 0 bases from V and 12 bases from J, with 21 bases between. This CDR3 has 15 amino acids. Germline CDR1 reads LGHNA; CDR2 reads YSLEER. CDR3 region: CASSQDPALTETLYF. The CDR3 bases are TGCGCCAGCAGCCAAGATCCCGCCCTGACCGAGACCCTGTACTTC.

The CDR3 sequence: CSAVGGEKLFF. In DNA form, the CDR3 reads TGCAGTGCTGTTGGGGGCGAAAAACTGTTTTTT. The chain uses TRBV20-1 and TRBJ1-4; tentative D call: TRBD1 (6 bases). Trimming took 5 bases from V and 8 from J, leaving 9 bases between them. CDR3 length: 11 residues. Germline CDR1 is DFQATT and CDR2 is SNEGSKA (reference sequence).

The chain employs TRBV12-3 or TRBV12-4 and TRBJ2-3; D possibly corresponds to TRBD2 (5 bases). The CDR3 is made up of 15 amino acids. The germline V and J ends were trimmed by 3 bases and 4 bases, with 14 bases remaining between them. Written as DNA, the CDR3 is TGTGCCAGCAGTTTGACGGCTAGCCGGGCAGATACGCAGTATTTT. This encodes CASSLTASRADTQYF.

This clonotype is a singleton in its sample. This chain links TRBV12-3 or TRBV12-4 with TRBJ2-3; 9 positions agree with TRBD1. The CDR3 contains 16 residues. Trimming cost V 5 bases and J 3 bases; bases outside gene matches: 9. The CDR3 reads CASSDRGGVKTDTQYF. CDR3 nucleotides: TGTGCCAGCAGTGACAGGGGGGGGGTGAAAACAGATACGCAGTATTTT.

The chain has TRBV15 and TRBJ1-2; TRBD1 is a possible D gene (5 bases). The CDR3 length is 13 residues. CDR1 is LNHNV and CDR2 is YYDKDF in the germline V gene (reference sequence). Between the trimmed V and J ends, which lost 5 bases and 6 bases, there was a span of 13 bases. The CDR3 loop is CATSSPGTHGYTF. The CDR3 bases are TGTGCCACCAGCTCCCCCGGGACTCATGGCTACACCTTC. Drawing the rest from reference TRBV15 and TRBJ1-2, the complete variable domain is DAMVIQNPRYQVTQFGKPVTLSCSQTLNHNVMYWYQQKSSQAPKLLFHYYDKDFNNEADTPDNFQSRRPNTSFCFLDIRSPGLGDTAMYLCATSSPGTHGYTFGSGTRLTVV.

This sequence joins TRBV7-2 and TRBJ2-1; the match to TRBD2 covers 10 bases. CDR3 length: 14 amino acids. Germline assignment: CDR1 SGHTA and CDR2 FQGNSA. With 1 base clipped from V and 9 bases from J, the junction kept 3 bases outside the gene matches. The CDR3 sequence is CASSLVQRGGEQFF. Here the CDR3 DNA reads TGTGCCAGCAGCTTAGTTCAGCGGGGGGGTGAGCAGTTCTTC.

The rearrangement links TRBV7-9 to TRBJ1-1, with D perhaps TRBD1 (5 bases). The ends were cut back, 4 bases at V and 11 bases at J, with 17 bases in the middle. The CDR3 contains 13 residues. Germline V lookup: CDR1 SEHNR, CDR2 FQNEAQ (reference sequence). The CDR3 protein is CASSYGGDRRAFF. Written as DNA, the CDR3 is TGTGCCAGCAGCTACGGGGGGGACCGGAGGGCTTTCTTT. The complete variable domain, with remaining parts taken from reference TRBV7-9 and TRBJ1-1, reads DTGVSQNPRHKITKRGQNVTFRCDPISEHNRLYWYRQTLGQGPEFLTYFQNEAQLEKSRLLSDRFSAERPKGSFSTLEIQRTEQGDSAMYLCASSYGGDRRAFFGQGTRLTVV.

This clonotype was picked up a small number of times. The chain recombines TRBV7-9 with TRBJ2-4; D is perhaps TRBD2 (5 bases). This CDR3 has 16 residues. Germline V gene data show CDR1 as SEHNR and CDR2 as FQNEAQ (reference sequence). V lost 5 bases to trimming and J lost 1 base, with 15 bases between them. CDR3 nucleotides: TGTGCCAGCAGCCCGGCCGGGGTTAAGGCCAAAAACATTCAGTACTTC. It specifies CASSPAGVKAKNIQYF.

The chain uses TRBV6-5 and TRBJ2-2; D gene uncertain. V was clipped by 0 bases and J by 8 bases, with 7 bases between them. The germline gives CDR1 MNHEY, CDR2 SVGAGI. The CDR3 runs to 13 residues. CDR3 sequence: CASSYSPGGELFF. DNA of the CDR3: TGTGCCAGCAGTTACTCCCCGGGTGGGGAGCTGTTTTTT.

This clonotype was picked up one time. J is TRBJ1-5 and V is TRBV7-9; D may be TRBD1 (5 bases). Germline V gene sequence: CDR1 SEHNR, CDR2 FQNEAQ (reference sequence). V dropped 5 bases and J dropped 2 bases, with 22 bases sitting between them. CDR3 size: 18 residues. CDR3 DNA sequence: TGTGCCAGCAGCCGACGGGGGTTACGTCGACGGGGCAATCAGCCCCAGCATTTT. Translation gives CASSRRGLRRRGNQPQHF. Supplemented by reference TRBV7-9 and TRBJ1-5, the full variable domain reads DTGVSQNPRHKITKRGQNVTFRCDPISEHNRLYWYRQTLGQGPEFLTYFQNEAQLEKSRLLSDRFSAERPKGSFSTLEIQRTEQGDSAMYLCASSRRGLRRRGNQPQHFGDGTRLSIL.

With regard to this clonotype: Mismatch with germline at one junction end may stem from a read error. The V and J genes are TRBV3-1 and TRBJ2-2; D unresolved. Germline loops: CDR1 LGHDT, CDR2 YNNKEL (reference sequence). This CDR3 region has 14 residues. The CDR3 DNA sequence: TGTGCCGGCAGACCTGACGGGAACACCGGGGAGCTGTTTTTT. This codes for CAGRPDGNTGELFF. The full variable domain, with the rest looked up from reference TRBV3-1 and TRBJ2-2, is DTAVSQTPKYLVTQMGNDKSIKCEQNLGHDTMYWYKQDSKKFLKIMFSYNNKELIINETVPNRFSPKSPDKAHLNLHINSLELGDSAVYFCAGRPDGNTGELFFGEGSRLTVL.

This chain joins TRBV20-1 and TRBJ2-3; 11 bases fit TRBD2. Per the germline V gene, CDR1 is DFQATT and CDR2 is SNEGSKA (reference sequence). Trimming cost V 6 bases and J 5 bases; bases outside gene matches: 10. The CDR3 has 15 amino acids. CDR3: CSALGLAGFVDTQYF. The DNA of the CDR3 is TGCAGTGCCCTAGGACTAGCGGGTTTCGTAGATACGCAGTATTTT.

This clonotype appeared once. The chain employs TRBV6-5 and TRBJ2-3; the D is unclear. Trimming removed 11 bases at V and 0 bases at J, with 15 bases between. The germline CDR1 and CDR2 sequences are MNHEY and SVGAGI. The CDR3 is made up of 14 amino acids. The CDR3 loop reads CASTPPSSTDTQYF. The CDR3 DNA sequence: TGTGCCTCAACTCCTCCGTCCAGCACAGATACGCAGTATTTT.

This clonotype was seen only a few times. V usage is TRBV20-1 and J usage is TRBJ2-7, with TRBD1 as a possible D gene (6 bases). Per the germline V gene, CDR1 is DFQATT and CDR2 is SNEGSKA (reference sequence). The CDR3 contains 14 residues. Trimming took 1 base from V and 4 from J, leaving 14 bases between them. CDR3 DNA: TGCAGTGCTAGAGGGAGAGGACAGCCGTACGAGCAGTACTTC. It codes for CSARGRGQPYEQYF.

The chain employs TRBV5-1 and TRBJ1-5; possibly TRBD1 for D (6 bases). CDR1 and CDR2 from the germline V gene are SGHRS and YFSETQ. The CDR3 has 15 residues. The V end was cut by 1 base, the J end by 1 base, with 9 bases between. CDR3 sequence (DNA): TGCGCCAGCAGCTTGTGGGGGCAAAGCAATCAGCCCCAGCATTTT. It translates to CASSLWGQSNQPQHF.

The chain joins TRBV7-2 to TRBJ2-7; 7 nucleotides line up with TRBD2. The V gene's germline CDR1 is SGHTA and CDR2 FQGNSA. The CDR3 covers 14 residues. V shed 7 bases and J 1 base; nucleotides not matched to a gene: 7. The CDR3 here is CASTPGLQSYEQYF. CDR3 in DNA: TGTGCCAGCACCCCGGGACTACAATCCTACGAGCAGTACTTC.

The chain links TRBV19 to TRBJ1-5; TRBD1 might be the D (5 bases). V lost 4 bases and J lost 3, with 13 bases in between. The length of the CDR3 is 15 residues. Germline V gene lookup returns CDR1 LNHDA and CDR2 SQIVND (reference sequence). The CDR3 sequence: CASSTLEGTNQPQHF. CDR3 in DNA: TGTGCCAGTAGTACCCTCGAGGGGACCAATCAGCCCCAGCATTTT. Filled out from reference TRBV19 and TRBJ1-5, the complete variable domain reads DGGITQSPKYLFRKEGQNVTLSCEQNLNHDAMYWYRQDPGQGLRLIYYSQIVNDFQKGDIAEGYSVSREKKESFPLTVTSAQKNPTAFYLCASSTLEGTNQPQHFGDGTRLSIL.

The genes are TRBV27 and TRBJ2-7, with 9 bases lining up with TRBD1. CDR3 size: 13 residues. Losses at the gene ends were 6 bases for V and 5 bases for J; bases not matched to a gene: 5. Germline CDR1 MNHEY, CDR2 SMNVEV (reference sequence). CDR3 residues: CASRGTGRHEQYF. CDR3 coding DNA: TGTGCCAGCAGAGGGACAGGGAGACACGAGCAGTACTTC.

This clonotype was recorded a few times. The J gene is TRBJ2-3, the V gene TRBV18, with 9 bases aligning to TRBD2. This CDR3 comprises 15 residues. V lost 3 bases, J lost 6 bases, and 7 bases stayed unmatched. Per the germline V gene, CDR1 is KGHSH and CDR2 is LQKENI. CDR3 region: CASSPSQTSGDTQYF. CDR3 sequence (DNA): TGTGCCAGCTCACCCAGCCAAACTAGCGGGGATACGCAGTATTTT.